This TCR beta chain was sequenced during a study of T cells in tumors after PD-1 blockade. Profiled with immunoSEQ multiplex PCR; TCRdb holds only in-frame clones, not every one. The sample yields around 13,000 clones, roughly 85% seen once. Trimming removed 1 base at V and 1 base at J, with 10 bases between. The CDR3 length is 16 residues. Looked up from germline, CDR1 is LGHNA and CDR2 is YNFKEQ. The chain uses TRBV4-2 and TRBJ2-2, with TRBD1 as a possible D gene (5 bases). The origin of this receptor is a human donor with basal cell carcinoma. Sequenced here: PBMCs, sampled after anti-PD-1 treatment. The CDR3 coding sequence is TGTGCCAGCAGCCAAGGGAGAAGGGGGAACACCGGGGAGCTGTTTTTT. Translating gives CASSQGRRGNTGELFF.